This T cell receptor beta chain was captured by sequencing in a study of shared T cell receptors in the human thymus. Libraries were prepared by immunoSEQ multiplex PCR; TCRdb keeps only in-frame clonotypes and omits some of them. Seen here are about 380,000 clones, more than 85% observed once, and the top ten hold roughly 0.02%. CDR1 is SGHNT and CDR2 is YYREEE in the germline V gene (reference sequence). V was trimmed by 0 bases and J by 2 bases, leaving 12 bases between them. This CDR3 has 15 residues. Sequenced: thymocytes. The TCR sequence derives from a human donor. The chain links TRBV5-4 to TRBJ2-7, with D perhaps matching TRBD1 (5 bases). The CDR3 loop reads CASSLGAGNAYEQYF. CDR3 sequence (DNA): TGTGCCAGCAGCTTGGGGGCAGGGAATGCCTACGAGCAGTACTTC.